Listed below are T cell receptor beta chains from one sample, sequenced in a study of T cells in Graves' hyperthyroidism and ophthalmopathy. TCRdb recomputed calls from the multiplex PCR reads with MiXCR, one row per CDR3 protein. Among 200,000 to 250,000 distinct CDR3 sequences listed, over 15% were seen once. The sequencing input was blood. The source is a woman aged 18-29 years with Graves' ophthalmopathy. CDR3s include the opening cysteine and the closing phenylalanine or tryptophan. Each record gives: D gene, clone size, V gene, J gene, CDR3 DNA, CDR3 protein. D genes are given only for firm matches. Clone size is stated in some rows and not others, as once, few, many or a class when expanded.

>TRBD1|few|TRBV28|TRBJ1-4
TGTGCCAGCACGGAAGGGGGCCCCGATGAAAAACTGTTTTTT
CASTEGGPDEKLFF
>-|many|TRBV11-2|TRBJ2-5
TGTGCCAGCAGCTGGTCAGCGTTACCGTACTTC
CASSWSALPYF
>TRBD2|many|TRBV12-3/TRBV12-4|TRBJ2-1
TGTGCCAGCAGGACTAGCGTCGATGAGCAGTTCTTC
CASRTSVDEQFF
>-|many|TRBV2|TRBJ2-7
TGTGCCAGCAGTGAAGATTCCCGACCCTACGAGCAGTACTTC
CASSEDSRPYEQYF
>-|many|TRBV27|TRBJ1-2
TGTGCCAGCAGGGCGGCGGGCTTTTTAGCTGGCTACACCTTC
CASRAAGFLAGYTF
>TRBD1|many|TRBV5-6|TRBJ1-6
TGTGCCAGCAGCACCGGACAGGGAGGGAATTCACCCCTCCACTTT
CASSTGQGGNSPLHF
>TRBD2|many|TRBV28|TRBJ2-3
TGTGCCAGCAGTGGACTAGCGGGCGCAGATACGCAGTATTTT
CASSGLAGADTQYF
>TRBD2|many|TRBV27|TRBJ2-7
TGTGCCAGCAGCCGGGGACTAGCGGTCTTCGAGCAGTACTTC
CASSRGLAVFEQYF
>-|once|TRBV19|TRBJ2-7
TGTGCCAGTAGTATAGGAGTATTCTACTACGAGCAGCACTTC
CASSIGVFYYEQHF
>-|many|TRBV11-1|TRBJ2-4
TGTGCCAGCAGCCCGGAAAGAGGGACATCTCCAACCATTCAGTACTTC
CASSPERGTSPTIQYF
>TRBD1|many|TRBV30|TRBJ1-2
TGTGCCTGGAGTGCAATAGGGACAGGGTCCGGCTACACCTTC
CAWSAIGTGSGYTF
>TRBD2|many|TRBV6-1|TRBJ2-7
TGTGCCAGCAGGCCAGTCGGGACTAAAGCCTCCTACGAGCAGTACTTC
CASRPVGTKASYEQYF
>TRBD2|-|TRBV20-1|TRBJ2-7
TGCAGTGCTAGAGATCAGCGGGACCCCTACGAGCAGTACTTC
CSARDQRDPYEQYF
>-|many|TRBV30|TRBJ1-2
TGTGCCTGGAGTAAGTTAGACTATGGCTACACCTTC
CAWSKLDYGYTF